This TCR beta chain derives from a study of blood T cell repertoires in COVID-19. Study background: PBMCs, B-cell-depleted T cells, or T cells were the source of the cDNA or gDNA that made up the material.

This clone was observed a few times. TCRdb's copy holds only in-frame clones and misses some; the assay was immunoSEQ multiplex PCR. The table has nearly 200,000 clones, 80% to 85% seen once. The CDR3 sequence is 16 residues long. V lost 6 bases and J lost 5, with 22 bases in between. The germline CDR1 and CDR2 sequences are MNHEY and SMNVEV (reference sequence). The specimen was PBMCs or T cells enriched from blood (not recorded which). V and J are TRBV27 and TRBJ1-2; D possibly corresponds to TRBD1 (5 bases). The receptor was isolated from a man in his forties who had recovered from COVID-19. The CDR3 sequence: CASSSSRGSFPYGYTF. The CDR3 coding sequence is TGTGCCAGCAGCTCCTCAAGGGGTAGTTTCCCTTATGGCTACACCTTC.